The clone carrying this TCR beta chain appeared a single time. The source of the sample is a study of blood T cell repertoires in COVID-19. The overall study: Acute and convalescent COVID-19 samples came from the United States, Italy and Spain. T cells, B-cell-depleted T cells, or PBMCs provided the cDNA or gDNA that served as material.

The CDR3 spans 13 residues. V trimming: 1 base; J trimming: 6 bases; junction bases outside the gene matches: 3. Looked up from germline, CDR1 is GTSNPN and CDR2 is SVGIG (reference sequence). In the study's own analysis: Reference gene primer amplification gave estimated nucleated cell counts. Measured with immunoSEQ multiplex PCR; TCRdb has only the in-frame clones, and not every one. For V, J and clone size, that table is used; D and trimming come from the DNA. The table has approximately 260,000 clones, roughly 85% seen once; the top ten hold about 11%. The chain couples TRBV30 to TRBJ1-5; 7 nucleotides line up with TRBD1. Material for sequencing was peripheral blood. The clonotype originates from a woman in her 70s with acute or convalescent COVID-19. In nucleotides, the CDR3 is TGTGCCTGGAGTGCAGGGGGTGGTCAGCCCCAGCATTTT. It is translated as CAWSAGGGQPQHF.